The following is a TCR beta chain sequence with its context. The V gene end was trimmed by 3 bases and the J gene end by 6 bases; junction bases not matched to a gene: 4. Germline values: CDR1 MGHRA, CDR2 YSYEKL. The CDR3 runs to 13 residues. This entry is derived from a study of blood T cell repertoires in COVID-19. Looking at the study overall: Italy, Spain and the United States were the sources of the convalescent and acute COVID-19 samples. Sample material is recorded as cDNA or gDNA derived from T cells, B-cell-depleted T cells, or PBMCs.

Per the original methods: Amplifying reference gene primers gave estimates of nucleated cell counts. Clones were read by immunoSEQ multiplex PCR, and TCRdb kept only the in-frame ones, dropping some. V and J calls and clone size are those listed in that table; D and trimming were worked out from the DNA. Among tens of thousands of clones listed, approximately 84% were seen once. Material: peripheral blood. The V gene is TRBV4-1, the J gene TRBJ2-7, with 8 bases lining up with TRBD1. This receptor was obtained from a man in his fifties or sixties with active COVID-19. For the CDR3, the DNA is TGCGCCAGCAGCCAGCAGGGGGCACCCGAGCAGTACTTC. Amino acid sequence: CASSQQGAPEQYF.